This T cell receptor beta chain derives from a study of shared clonotypes between healthy human individuals. Germline V CDR1 and CDR2: SNHLY, FYNNEI. The CDR3 loop spans 13 amino acids. The ends were cut back, 2 bases at V and 1 base at J, with 5 bases in the middle. This clone has only a few counts. The donors were all Caucasian adults (living in Nashville, Tennessee). Assay: immunoSEQ multiplex PCR; the TCRdb copy retains only in-frame clones and omits some. The data hold hundreds of thousands of clones, with 75% to 80% observed a single time. The TCR was taken from a woman between 40 and 50 years old in good health. Some clones in this sample may be carry-over from other donors' samples. The V and J genes are TRBV2 and TRBJ1-1, with unresolved D. The sequenced sample was PBMCs. CDR3 bases: TGTGCCAGCAGTGAATTACGGAACACTGAAGCTTTCTTT. It translates to CASSELRNTEAFF.